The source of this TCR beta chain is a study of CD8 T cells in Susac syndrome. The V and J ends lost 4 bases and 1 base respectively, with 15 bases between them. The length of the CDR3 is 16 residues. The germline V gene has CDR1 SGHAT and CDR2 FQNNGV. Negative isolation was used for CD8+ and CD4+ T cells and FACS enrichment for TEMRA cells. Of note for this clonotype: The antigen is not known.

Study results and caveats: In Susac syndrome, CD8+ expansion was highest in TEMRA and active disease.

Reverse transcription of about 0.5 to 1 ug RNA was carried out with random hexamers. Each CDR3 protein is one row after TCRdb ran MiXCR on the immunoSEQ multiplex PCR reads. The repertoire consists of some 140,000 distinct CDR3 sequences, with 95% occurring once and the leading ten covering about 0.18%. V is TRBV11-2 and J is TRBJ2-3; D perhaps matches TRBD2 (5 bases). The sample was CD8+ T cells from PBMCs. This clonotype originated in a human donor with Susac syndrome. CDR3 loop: CASSSVRGSGTDTQYF. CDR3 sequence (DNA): TGTGCCAGCAGCTCCGTACGGGGATCGGGCACAGATACGCAGTATTTT.